This T cell receptor (beta chain) was identified in a study of shared clonotypes between healthy human individuals. Study conclusions and caveats: Among a handful of donors, approximately 4.6% of naive CD4 clonotypes were found in common. How much donors shared clonotypes was expected to be affected by sequencing depth.

Points on this clone: What it binds is unknown.

With 3 bases removed from V and 8 bases from J, the gap between germline ends came to 7 bases. CDR1 is SNHLY and CDR2 is FYNNEI in the germline V gene. This CDR3 is 12 amino acids long. Terminally differentiated effector memory CD45RA+ cells were left out of the naive CD8 fraction, which was CD45RO-negative and positively selected for CCR7. Generated by immunoSEQ multiplex PCR, the TCRdb table keeps only in-frame clones and is missing some. The sample yields nearly 2 million clones, roughly 95% seen once. Sequencing used naive CD8+ T cells sorted from blood. This TCR came from a man between 18 and 29 years old in good health. The genes are TRBV2 and TRBJ2-2, with a tentative D call TRBD1 (5 bases). The CDR3 loop is CASSDQGGELFF. CDR3 bases: TGTGCCAGCAGTGATCAGGGAGGGGAGCTGTTTTTT. Based on the CDR3 plus reference TRBV2 and TRBJ2-2, the full variable domain is EPEVTQTPSHQVTQMGQEVILRCVPISNHLYFYWYRQILGQKVEFLVSFYNNEISEKSEIFDDQFSVERPDGSNFTLKIRSTKLEDSAMYFCASSDQGGELFFGEGSRLTVL.